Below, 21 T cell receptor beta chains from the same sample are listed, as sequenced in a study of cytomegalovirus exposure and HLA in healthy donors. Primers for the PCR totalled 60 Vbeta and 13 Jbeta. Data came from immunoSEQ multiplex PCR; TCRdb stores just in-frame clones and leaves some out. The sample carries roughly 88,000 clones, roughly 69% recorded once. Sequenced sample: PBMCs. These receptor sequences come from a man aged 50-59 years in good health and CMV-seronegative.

The CDR3 DNA sequence: TGCGCCAGCAGCGTAACTAGCGGTGATTACAATGAGCAGTTCTTC. It is translated as CASSVTSGDYNEQFF. The J gene is TRBJ2-1, the V gene TRBV5-1; TRBD2 agrees at 8 bases. CDR1 is SGHRS and CDR2 is YFSETQ in the germline V gene. There are 15 residues in the CDR3. Trimming took 4 bases from V and 4 from J; bases not matched to a gene: 7.

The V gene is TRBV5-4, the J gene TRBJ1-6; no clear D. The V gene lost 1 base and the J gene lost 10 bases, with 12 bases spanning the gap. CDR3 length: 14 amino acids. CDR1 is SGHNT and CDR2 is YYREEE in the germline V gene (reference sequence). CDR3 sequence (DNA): TGTGCCAGCAGCTTGAGAGACCACGGGTCACCCCTCCACTTT. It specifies CASSLRDHGSPLHF.

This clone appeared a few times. CDR3 region: CASSLILEEGETQYF. In DNA form, the CDR3 reads TGTGCCAGCAGCTTGATCCTGGAGGAGGGAGAGACCCAGTACTTC. The rearrangement links TRBV5-6 to TRBJ2-5; tentative D call: TRBD2 (6 bases). The CDR3 is 15 amino acids. Trimming left V 1 base short and J 4 bases short, with 14 bases between. Germline V gives CDR1 SGHDT, CDR2 YYEEEE.

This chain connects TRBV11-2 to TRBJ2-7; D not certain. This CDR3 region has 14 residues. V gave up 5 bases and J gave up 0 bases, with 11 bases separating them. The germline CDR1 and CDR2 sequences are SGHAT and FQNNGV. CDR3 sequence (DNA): TGTGCCAGCAGCCTGGGCCAGCACTCCTACGAGCAGTACTTC. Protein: CASSLGQHSYEQYF.

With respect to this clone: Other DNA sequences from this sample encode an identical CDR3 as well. The CDR3 protein is CASSYSRIHEQYV. CDR3 bases: TGTGCCAGCAGCTACTCGAGGATCCACGAGCAGTACGTC. The rearrangement joins TRBV6-6 to TRBJ2-7; D is unclear. In germline, CDR1 is MNHNY, CDR2 SVGAGI (reference sequence). The CDR3 is 13 residues long.

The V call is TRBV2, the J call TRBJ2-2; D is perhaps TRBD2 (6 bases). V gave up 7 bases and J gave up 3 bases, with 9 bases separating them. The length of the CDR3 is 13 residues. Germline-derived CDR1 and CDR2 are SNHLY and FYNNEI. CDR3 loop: CASTREDTGELFF. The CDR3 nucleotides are TGTGCCAGCACGAGGGAGGACACCGGGGAGCTGTTTTTT.

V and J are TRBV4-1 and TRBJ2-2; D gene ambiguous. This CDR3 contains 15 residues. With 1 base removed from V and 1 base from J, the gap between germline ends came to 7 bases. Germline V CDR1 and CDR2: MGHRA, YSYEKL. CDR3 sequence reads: CASSQGSQNTGELFF. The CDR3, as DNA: TGCGCCAGCAGCCAAGGGAGCCAGAACACCGGGGAGCTGTTTTTT.

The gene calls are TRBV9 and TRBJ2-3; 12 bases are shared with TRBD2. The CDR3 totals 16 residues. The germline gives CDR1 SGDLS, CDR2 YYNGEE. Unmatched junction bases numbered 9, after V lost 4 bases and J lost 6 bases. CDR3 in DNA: TGTGCCAGCAGCATCAGGACTAGCGGGGTCCCCGATACGCAGTATTTT. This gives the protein CASSIRTSGVPDTQYF.

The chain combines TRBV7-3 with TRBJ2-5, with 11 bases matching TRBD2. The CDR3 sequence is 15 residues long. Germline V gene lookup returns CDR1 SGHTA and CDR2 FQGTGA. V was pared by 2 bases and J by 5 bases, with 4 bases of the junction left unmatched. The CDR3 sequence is CASSLLAGGHETQYF. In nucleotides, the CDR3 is TGTGCCAGCAGCTTATTAGCGGGGGGGCACGAGACCCAGTACTTC.

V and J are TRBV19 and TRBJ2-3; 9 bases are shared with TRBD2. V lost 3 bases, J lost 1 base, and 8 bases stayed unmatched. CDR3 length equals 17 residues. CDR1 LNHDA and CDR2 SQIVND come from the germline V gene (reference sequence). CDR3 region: CASSIPKWTSGTDTQYF. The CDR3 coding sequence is TGTGCCAGTAGTATCCCGAAGTGGACTAGCGGCACAGATACGCAGTATTTT.

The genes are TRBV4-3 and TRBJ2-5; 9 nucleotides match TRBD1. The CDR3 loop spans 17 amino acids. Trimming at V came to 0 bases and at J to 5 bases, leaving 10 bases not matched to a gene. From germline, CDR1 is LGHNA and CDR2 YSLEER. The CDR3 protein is CASSQDPPGTGPETQYF. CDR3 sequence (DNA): TGCGCCAGCAGCCAAGACCCCCCCGGGACAGGGCCGGAGACCCAGTACTTC.

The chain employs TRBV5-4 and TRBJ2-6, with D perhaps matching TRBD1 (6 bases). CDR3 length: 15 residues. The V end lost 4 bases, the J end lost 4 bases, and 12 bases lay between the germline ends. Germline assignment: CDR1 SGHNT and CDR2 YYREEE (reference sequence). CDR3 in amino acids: CASSKQGTGANVLTF. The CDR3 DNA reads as TGTGCCAGCAGCAAACAGGGTACAGGGGCCAACGTCCTGACTTTC.

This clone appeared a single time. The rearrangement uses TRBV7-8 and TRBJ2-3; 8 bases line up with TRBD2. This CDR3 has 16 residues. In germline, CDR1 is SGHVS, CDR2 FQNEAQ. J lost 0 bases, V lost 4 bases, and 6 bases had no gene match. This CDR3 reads CASSYSGATSTDTQYF. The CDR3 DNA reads TGTGCCAGCAGCTATAGCGGGGCCACTAGCACAGATACGCAGTATTTT.

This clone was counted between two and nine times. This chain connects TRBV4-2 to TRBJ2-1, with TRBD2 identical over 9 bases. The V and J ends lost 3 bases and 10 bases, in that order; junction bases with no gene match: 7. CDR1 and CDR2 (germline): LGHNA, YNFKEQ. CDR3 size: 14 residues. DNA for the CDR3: TGTGCCAGCAGCCACAATAGCGGGAGTGGGGAGCAGTTCTTC. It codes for CASSHNSGSGEQFF.

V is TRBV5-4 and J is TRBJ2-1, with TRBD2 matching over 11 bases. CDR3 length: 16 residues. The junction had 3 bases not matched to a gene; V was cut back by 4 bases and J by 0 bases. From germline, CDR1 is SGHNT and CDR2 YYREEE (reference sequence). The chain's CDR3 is CASSALAGGSYNEQFF. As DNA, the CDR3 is TGTGCCAGCAGCGCTCTAGCGGGAGGCTCCTACAATGAGCAGTTCTTC.

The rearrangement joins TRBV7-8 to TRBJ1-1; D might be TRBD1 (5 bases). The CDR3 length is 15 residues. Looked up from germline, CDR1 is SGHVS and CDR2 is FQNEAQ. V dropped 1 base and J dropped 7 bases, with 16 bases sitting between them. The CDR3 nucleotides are TGTGCCAGCAGCTTAGTGGCCCAGGGTGTCTTTGAAGCTTTCTTT. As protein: CASSLVAQGVFEAFF.

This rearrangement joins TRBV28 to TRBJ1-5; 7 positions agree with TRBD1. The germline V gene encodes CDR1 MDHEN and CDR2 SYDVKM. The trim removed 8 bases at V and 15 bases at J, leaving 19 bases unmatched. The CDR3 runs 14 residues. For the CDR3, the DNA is TGTGCCAGCGGAACTCGGACAGGAATTGCCGAGGGGCATTTT. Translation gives CASGTRTGIAEGHF.

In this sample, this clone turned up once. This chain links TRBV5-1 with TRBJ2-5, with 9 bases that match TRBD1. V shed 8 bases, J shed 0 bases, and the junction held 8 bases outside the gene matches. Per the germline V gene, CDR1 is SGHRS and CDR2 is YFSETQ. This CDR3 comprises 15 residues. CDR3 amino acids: CASSMGQGHQETQYF. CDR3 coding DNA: TGCGCCAGTAGCATGGGACAGGGCCACCAAGAGACCCAGTACTTC.

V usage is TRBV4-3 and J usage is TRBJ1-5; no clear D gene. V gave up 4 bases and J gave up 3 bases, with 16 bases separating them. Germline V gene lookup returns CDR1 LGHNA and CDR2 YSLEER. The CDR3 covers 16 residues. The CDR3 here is CASSPQHQAVNQPQHF. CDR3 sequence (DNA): TGCGCCAGCAGCCCCCAACATCAGGCAGTCAATCAGCCCCAGCATTTT.

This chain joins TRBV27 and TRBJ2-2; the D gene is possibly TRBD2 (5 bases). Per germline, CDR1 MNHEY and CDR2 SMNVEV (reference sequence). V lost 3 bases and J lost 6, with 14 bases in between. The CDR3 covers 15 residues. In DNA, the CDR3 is TGTGCCAGCAGTTTTGGAGGAGGCGCGGCCGGGGAGCTGTTTTTT. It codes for CASSFGGGAAGELFF.

The CDR3 sequence: CASSVLNQETQYF. CDR3 DNA: TGTGCCAGCAGCGTTTTAAACCAAGAGACCCAGTACTTC. The chain combines TRBV9 with TRBJ2-5; D remains unclear. CDR3 length equals 13 residues. Germline CDR1 and CDR2: SGDLS and YYNGEE. Trimming took 2 bases from V and 0 from J, leaving 5 bases between them.